The 15 T cell receptor beta chains reported below all come from one sample, sequenced in a study of T cell responses to AZD1222 COVID-19 vaccine. Using immunoSEQ multiplex PCR, the repertoire was profiled, and TCRdb retains in-frame clones only, with some absent. The sample carries some 130,000 clones, under 90% recorded once. This specimen was peripheral blood, taken on day 0 of AZD1222 vaccination. All receptors come from an adult in good health.

The chain joins TRBV15 to TRBJ1-6; TRBD1 aligns across 7 bases. The trim removed 7 bases at V and 6 bases at J, leaving 9 bases unmatched. The V gene's germline CDR1 is LNHNV and CDR2 YYDKDF (reference sequence). This CDR3 is built from 15 residues. The CDR3 loop is CATTFTTGTNSPLHF. CDR3 in DNA: TGTGCCACCACCTTCACGACAGGGACTAATTCACCCCTCCACTTT.

The rearrangement uses TRBV7-2 and TRBJ1-4; TRBD1 is a possible D gene (6 bases). The CDR3 has 16 residues. Germline CDR1 SGHTA, CDR2 FQGNSA. V lost 5 bases to trimming and J lost 2 bases, with 15 bases between them. This chain's CDR3 is CASSPIPGATNEKLFF. The CDR3, as DNA: TGTGCCAGCAGCCCCATTCCGGGGGCGACTAATGAAAAACTGTTTTTT.

The chain's CDR3 is CASSLWDRAIRLNTEAFF. For the CDR3, the DNA is TGTGCCAGCAGCCTTTGGGACAGGGCGATCAGATTGAACACTGAAGCTTTCTTT. V is TRBV3-1 (or the pseudogene TRBV3-2) and J is TRBJ1-1; 9 positions match TRBD1. CDR3 length equals 18 residues. Unmatched junction bases numbered 12, after V lost 4 bases and J lost 0 bases. Germline CDR1 and CDR2: LGHDT and YNNKEL (reference sequence).

The rearrangement links TRBV10-3 to TRBJ1-1; TRBD1 matches at 7 bases. CDR1 is ENHRY and CDR2 is SYGVKD in the germline V gene. The junction had 6 bases not matched to a gene; V was cut back by 8 bases and J by 0 bases. The CDR3 is 14 residues long. CDR3 coding DNA: TGTGCCATCGGTGGGGGACAGATGAACACTGAAGCTTTCTTT. Translating gives CAIGGGQMNTEAFF.

V gene TRBV10-3 combines with J gene TRBJ2-2, with D possibly being TRBD1 (5 bases). The CDR3 extends over 13 amino acids. Deletions cut 7 bases from V and 3 bases from J, with 9 bases between. Germline V gene data show CDR1 as ENHRY and CDR2 as SYGVKD. CDR3: CAITQGYTGELFF. For the CDR3, the DNA is TGTGCCATCACCCAGGGTTACACCGGGGAGCTGTTTTTT.

This clone has a single count. V usage is TRBV3-1 (or the pseudogene TRBV3-2) and J usage is TRBJ2-1, with TRBD2 matching 11 bases. V trimming: 8 bases; J trimming: 3 bases; junction bases outside the gene matches: 3. Germline V CDR1 and CDR2: LGHDT, YNNKEL (reference sequence). This CDR3 is 14 amino acids long. CDR3 nucleotides: TGTGCCAGCCATACTAGCGGGGGCTACAATGAGCAGTTCTTC. Its protein is CASHTSGGYNEQFF.

The V and J genes are TRBV18 and TRBJ2-3; no definite D call. Per germline, CDR1 KGHSH and CDR2 LQKENI. The CDR3 covers 17 residues. The ends were cut back, 1 base at V and 1 base at J, with 15 bases in the middle. Here the CDR3 reads CASSPRYEASGTDTQYF. In DNA form, the CDR3 reads TGTGCCAGCTCACCACGATATGAAGCATCAGGCACAGATACGCAGTATTTT.

The chain joins TRBV7-6 to TRBJ1-1; no firm D call. The length of the CDR3 is 13 residues. Deletions cut 5 bases from V and 1 base from J, with 8 bases between. Germline CDR1 reads SGHVS; CDR2 reads FNYEAQ. This CDR3 is CASSGDGNTEAFF. The CDR3 DNA reads as TGTGCCAGCAGCGGAGACGGGAACACTGAAGCTTTCTTT.

V usage is TRBV29-1 and J usage is TRBJ1-1; D remains unclear. Germline lookup yields CDR1 SQVTM and CDR2 ANQGSEA. Trimming removed 5 bases at V and 2 bases at J, with 15 bases between. This CDR3 region has 14 residues. The CDR3 spells CSVTPGARNTEAFF. The CDR3, as DNA: TGCAGCGTTACCCCCGGCGCAAGAAACACTGAAGCTTTCTTT.

The chain has TRBV6-5 and TRBJ1-1; 7 nucleotides match TRBD1. This CDR3 is 14 amino acids long. V lost 6 bases to trimming and J lost 10 bases; unmatched junction nucleotides: 14. Germline assignment: CDR1 MNHEY and CDR2 SVGAGI. The CDR3 nucleotides read TGTGCCAGCAGCCCGGACAGGCACCAAGTTCGAGCTTTCTTT. Translating gives CASSPDRHQVRAFF.

This chain uses TRBV11-3 with TRBJ2-2, with a tentative D call TRBD2 (5 bases). Germline CDR1 reads SGHNT; CDR2 reads YENEEA. V was shortened by 2 bases and J by 6 bases, with 13 bases between the two germline ends. The CDR3 runs to 15 residues. The CDR3 DNA follows: TGTGCCAGCAGCTTACGAGGGAATAGAGCCGGGGAGCTGTTTTTT. It yields the protein CASSLRGNRAGELFF.

This chain links TRBV7-9 with TRBJ1-3, with 10 bases fitting TRBD1. The junction had 7 bases not matched to a gene; V was cut back by 1 base and J by 4 bases. This CDR3 spans 17 amino acids. CDR1 and CDR2 (germline): SEHNR, FQNEAQ (reference sequence). The CDR3 DNA sequence: TGTGCCAGCAGCTTAGGGCTGGGACAGGGGCAAGGAAACACCATATATTTT. As protein: CASSLGLGQGQGNTIYF.

The chain recombines TRBV5-4 with TRBJ1-4; TRBD1 matches 9 bases. CDR1 is SGHNT and CDR2 is YYREEE in the germline V gene (reference sequence). Germline trimming cut 0 bases from V and 3 bases from J; bases unmatched to any gene: 6. The CDR3 has 17 residues. CDR3 sequence (DNA): TGTGCCAGCAGCTTGGGGGGACAGGGAATGGCTAATGAAAAACTGTTTTTT. Translating it yields CASSLGGQGMANEKLFF.

The chain combines TRBV7-3 with TRBJ2-2, with 9 bases that match TRBD1. The CDR3 has 15 residues. Germline lookup yields CDR1 SGHTA and CDR2 FQGTGA. With V trimmed by 3 bases and J by 7 bases, 6 bases remained unmatched. CDR3 in DNA: TGTGCCAGCAGCTTGGGGGACAGGGATGACGGGGAGCTGTTTTTT. It codes for CASSLGDRDDGELFF.

The CDR3 protein is CASSLGDRLAYTEAFF. The CDR3 DNA sequence: TGTGCCAGCAGCTTGGGGGACAGGCTGGCTTACACTGAAGCTTTCTTT. V gene TRBV5-6 combines with J gene TRBJ1-1, with 8 bases aligning to TRBD1. The length of the CDR3 is 16 residues. Losses at the gene ends were 0 bases for V and 3 bases for J; bases not matched to a gene: 7. Germline CDR1 SGHDT, CDR2 YYEEEE.